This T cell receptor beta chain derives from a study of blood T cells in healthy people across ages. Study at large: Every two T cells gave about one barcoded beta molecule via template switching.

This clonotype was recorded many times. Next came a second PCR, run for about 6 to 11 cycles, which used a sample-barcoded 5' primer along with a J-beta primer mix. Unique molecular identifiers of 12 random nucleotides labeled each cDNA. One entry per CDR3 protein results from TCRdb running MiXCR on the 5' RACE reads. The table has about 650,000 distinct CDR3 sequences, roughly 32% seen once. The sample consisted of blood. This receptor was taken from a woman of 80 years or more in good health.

The CDR3 DNA sequence: TGTGCCAGCACCCCTCTAGCGGGGGGGGCCATCGGGGCCAACGTCCTGACTTTC. Protein: CASTPLAGGAIGANVLTF. This chain links TRBV2 with TRBJ2-6; 12 nucleotides agree with TRBD2. V shed 7 bases and J 4 bases; nucleotides not matched to a gene: 11. The V gene's germline CDR1 is SNHLY and CDR2 FYNNEI. The CDR3 has 18 residues. Based on the CDR3 plus reference TRBV2 and TRBJ2-6, the full variable domain is EPEVTQTPSHQVTQMGQEVILRCVPISNHLYFYWYRQILGQKVEFLVSFYNNEISEKSEIFDDQFSVERPDGSNFTLKIRSTKLEDSAMYFCASTPLAGGAIGANVLTFGAGSRLTVL.